Below, one T cell receptor (beta chain) is given with its context. At least ten counts were recorded for this clonotype. Its cognate antigen has yet to be identified. Per-nucleotide qualities are absent, and no much larger clonotype sits a single base away. The germline V gene yields SGHTA for CDR1 and FQGNSA for CDR2. Compared with germline, V lacks 0 bases and J lacks 4 bases; bases without a gene match: 1. From cysteine to phenylalanine, the CDR3 is 14 amino acids long. Solely the CDR3 DNA is kept, with 42 bases framed from the first base. These data are taken from a study of regulatory T cells in long-lasting Graves disease (dated by TCRdb to the early 2020s). General notes on the study: Patients with newly diagnosed Graves' disease had been on antithyroid drugs for under 3 months. The study was conducted in China and was registered as a clinical trial. TCR sequencing covered 13 persistent and some 20 newly diagnosed Graves' disease patients, 33 samples in total. Patients with persistent Graves' disease were compared with patients with newly diagnosed Graves' disease using TCR sequencing and RNA sequencing of peripheral blood.

Paper-wide results and their limitations: Because the primary lesion, thyroid tissue, could not be accessed, the study looked at peripheral blood alone. Sequencing and analysis were limited to the TCR beta chain. TRBV28, TRBJ1-2 and TRBJ2-5 were preferentially used in persistent disease, while TRBV20-1 and TRBJ2-1 were favored in newly diagnosed disease. The authors acknowledged the small sample size as a limitation that may reduce accuracy. Compared with newly diagnosed patients, patients with persistent Graves' disease had lower TCR Shannon entropy and fewer highly expanded clones, which suggests clonal expansion. Patients with persistent disease shared more public clonotypes (around 2,700) than newly diagnosed patients did (approximately 1,000).

Library construction relied on multiplex PCR. The sequencing machine was an Illumina HiSeq 4000. CDR3 regions were amplified by Arm-PCR with iRepertoire HTBI primers to construct TCR beta libraries. Before sequencing, the PCR products underwent gel purification. Concerning the study's data processing: Gene usage analysis of CDR3 amino acid clonotypes used the 62 TRBV and fewer than 15 TRBJ segments found across samples. Filtered high-quality paired reads were merged into contigs using COPE and FqMerger. BLAST was used to align contigs to IMGT TRBV, TRBD and TRBJ reference genes, with CDR3 defined following IMGT. Any clonotype with a frequency above 0.1% was counted as a highly expanded clone. Shannon entropy was used to measure repertoire diversity, and the Gini coefficient was used to measure V-J evenness. A clonotype found in more than one individual was treated as public. TCRdb trimmed public reads at Q25 via fastp, called clones via MiXCR and kept in-frame beta chains. Identical CDR3 proteins give one entry, which carries the most common genes and DNA. None of the V and J calls come from the authors' own analysis; TCRdb made them. The sample data list 360,000 or so distinct CDR3 sequences, and 16% of these were observed just once. The ten largest account for approximately 30% of the sample.

The time point label for this specimen denotes: newly diagnosed GD, antithyroid drugs for less than 3 months. RNA was extracted from PBMCs in TRIzol for both TCR sequencing and RNA sequencing. The diagnosis of Graves' disease was made according to American Thyroid Association guidelines. Patients were recruited from an endocrinology department in Xi'an, China. Each patient gave about 8.1 milliliters of peripheral blood, collected in an EDTA anticoagulant tube. Ficoll Paque Plus density gradient separation was used to isolate PBMCs, and no further T cell sorting was done. RNA quality was checked with an Agilent 2100 Bioanalyzer and agarose gel, and concentration with a NanoDrop 2000. The sample was also reused in another study, on T cells in Graves' hyperthyroidism and ophthalmopathy. According to the second study: Graves' hyperthyroidism was defined as stable when no progression to ophthalmopathy occurred over 18 months of follow-up. The hyperthyroidism patients were between 18 and 65 years old and newly diagnosed, with a disease duration of less than 2 months. Any patient with an uncontrolled infection, another autoimmune disease, pregnancy or lactation was excluded. Diagnoses relied on clinical symptoms, serum thyroxine and TRAb, thyroid ultrasound and orbital computed tomography. A first-round RT-PCR of the TCR CDR3 used the HTBI primer set with the Qiagen OneStep RT-PCR kit. Most expanded thyroid clonotypes (frequency above 0.001) were also detected in blood, a finding suggesting that blood repertoires may reflect thyroid immune responses. Ophthalmopathy was separated from stable hyperthyroidism by a 13 V-J signature model, with 87.88% sensitivity and roughly 81% specificity obtained in cross-validation and 80%/75% obtained in testing. In validation, progression to ophthalmopathy was predicted by the model with nearly 71% sensitivity and roughly 72% specificity, a median of about 6 months before onset. To identify distinguishing TCR V-J signatures, a discovery cohort of 100 patients was used, comprising some 45 with Graves' ophthalmopathy and approximately 57 with stable Graves' hyperthyroidism. Prospective prediction of ophthalmopathy was tested in an independent validation cohort consisting of 18 hyperthyroidism patients and over 15 patients who later progressed to ophthalmopathy. For training and testing, the 100 or so patients in the discovery cohort were randomly divided in a 7:3 ratio. Thyroid tissue and blood T-cell repertoires from six Graves' hyperthyroidism patients were also compared in the study. After sampling, hyperthyroidism patients received methimazole starting at 30 mg daily, and ophthalmopathy patients received high-dose intravenous methylprednisolone. Libraries were constructed in a second round of multiplex PCR, after which size selection and purification were carried out. The libraries were sequenced on an Illumina HiSeq2000 using paired-end 100 bp reads. SOAPnuke was used to process the raw data, throwing out any read that contained adapters or uncalled bases, had a mean Phred below 15, or lacked an exact constant-primer or identifier match. High-quality paired reads were merged using COPE v1.2.5, and each unique nucleotide sequence was defined as a clonotype. MiTCR v1.1 was used to align clonotypes to the IMGT TRBV, TRBD and TRBJ reference segments. The analysis included only V-J combinations with a frequency above 0.0001, which together covered 99% to 99.2% of the repertoires. The TCS score was defined as the ratio of F50 (clonal expansion) to E x V (chaos), calculated using BLOSUM62-based TCRdist between CDR3 peptides within each V-J. Welch's t-statistics and random forest reduced 500 to 550 V-J features to roughly 13, which were used in a naive Bayes classifier (R e1071). No statistical method was used to fix the sample size in advance, and group allocation was not hidden from the investigators. The paper describes TCR Vbeta CDR3 sequencing of around 140 peripheral blood samples, made up of 40 to 45 ophthalmopathy patients, over 70 hyperthyroidism patients and about 17 progressor patients.

The sequence is built from TRBV7-2 and TRBJ2-5; 8 bases in the junction line up with TRBD1. The material sequenced was peripheral blood mononuclear cells (PBMCs), taken at new diagnosis, from a patient treated with antithyroid drugs. This TCR was sampled from a man between 40 and 49 years old with Graves disease. Donor details come from another sample of the same person, matched by shared clones. The CDR3: CASSLATGVETQYF. The nucleotide sequence reads as follows: TGTGCCAGCAGCTTAGCGACAGGGGTAGAGACCCAGTACTTC.